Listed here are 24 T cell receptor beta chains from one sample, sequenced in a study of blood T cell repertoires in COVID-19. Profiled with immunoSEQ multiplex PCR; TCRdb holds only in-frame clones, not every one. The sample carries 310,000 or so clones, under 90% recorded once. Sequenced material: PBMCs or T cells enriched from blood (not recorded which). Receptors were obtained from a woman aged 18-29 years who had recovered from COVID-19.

CDR3 nucleotides: TGTGCCAGCAGCTTAGGGTGGGGAGGAAATCAGCCCCAGCATTTT. Its protein product is CASSLGWGGNQPQHF. The chain uses TRBV7-9 and TRBJ1-5; D gene ambiguous. CDR3 length equals 15 residues. The germline CDR1 and CDR2 sequences are SEHNR and FQNEAQ (reference sequence). Trimming took 1 base from V and 4 from J, leaving 11 bases between them.

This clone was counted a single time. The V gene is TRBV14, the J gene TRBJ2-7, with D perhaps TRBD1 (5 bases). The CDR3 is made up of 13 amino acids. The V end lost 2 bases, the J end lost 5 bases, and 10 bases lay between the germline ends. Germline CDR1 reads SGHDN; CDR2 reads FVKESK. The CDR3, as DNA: TGTGCCAGCAGCCAAAATTGGGGCAACGAGCAGTACTTC. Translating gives CASSQNWGNEQYF.

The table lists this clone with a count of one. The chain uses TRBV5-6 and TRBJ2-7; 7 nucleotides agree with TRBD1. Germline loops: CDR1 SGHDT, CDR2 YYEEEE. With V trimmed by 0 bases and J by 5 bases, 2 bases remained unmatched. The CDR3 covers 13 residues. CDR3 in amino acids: CASSLGQGDEQYF. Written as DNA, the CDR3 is TGTGCCAGCAGCTTGGGACAGGGCGACGAGCAGTACTTC.

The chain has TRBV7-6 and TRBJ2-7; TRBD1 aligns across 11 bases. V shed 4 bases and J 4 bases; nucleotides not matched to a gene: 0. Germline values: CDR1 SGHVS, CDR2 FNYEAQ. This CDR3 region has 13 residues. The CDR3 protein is CASSWDRGYEQYF. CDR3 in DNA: TGTGCCAGCAGCTGGGACAGGGGGTACGAGCAGTACTTC. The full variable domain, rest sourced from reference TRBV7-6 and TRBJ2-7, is GAGVSQSPRYKVTKRGQDVALRCDPISGHVSLYWYRQALGQGPEFLTYFNYEAQQDKSGLPNDRFSAERPEGSISTLTIQRTEQRDSAMYRCASSWDRGYEQYFGPGTRLTVT.

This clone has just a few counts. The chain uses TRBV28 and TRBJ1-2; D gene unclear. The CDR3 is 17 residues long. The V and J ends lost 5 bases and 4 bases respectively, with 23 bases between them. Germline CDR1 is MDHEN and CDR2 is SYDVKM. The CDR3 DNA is TGTGCCAGCAGTCACCTGAAACGGTTTCAGGCGTTCTATGGCTACACCTTC. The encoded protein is CASSHLKRFQAFYGYTF.

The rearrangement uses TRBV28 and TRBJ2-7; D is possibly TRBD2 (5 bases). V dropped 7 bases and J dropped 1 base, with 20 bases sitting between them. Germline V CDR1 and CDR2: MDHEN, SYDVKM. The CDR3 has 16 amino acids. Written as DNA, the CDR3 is TGTGCCAGCACCCAAGGGCATCCCCCGGGATCCTACGAGCAGTACTTC. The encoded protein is CASTQGHPPGSYEQYF.

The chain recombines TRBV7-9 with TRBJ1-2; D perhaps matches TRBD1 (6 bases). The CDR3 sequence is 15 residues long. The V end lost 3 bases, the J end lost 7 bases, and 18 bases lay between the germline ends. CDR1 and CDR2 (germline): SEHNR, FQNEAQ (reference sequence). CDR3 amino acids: CASSFEDRSLPGYTF. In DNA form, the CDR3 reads TGTGCCAGCAGCTTCGAAGACAGGAGCCTTCCTGGCTACACCTTC.

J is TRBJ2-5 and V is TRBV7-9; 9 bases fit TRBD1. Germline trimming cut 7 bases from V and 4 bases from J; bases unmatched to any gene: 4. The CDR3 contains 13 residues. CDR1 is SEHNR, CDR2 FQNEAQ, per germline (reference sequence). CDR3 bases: TGTGCCAGCAACAGGGGGCGGGTAGAGACCCAGTACTTC. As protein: CASNRGRVETQYF.

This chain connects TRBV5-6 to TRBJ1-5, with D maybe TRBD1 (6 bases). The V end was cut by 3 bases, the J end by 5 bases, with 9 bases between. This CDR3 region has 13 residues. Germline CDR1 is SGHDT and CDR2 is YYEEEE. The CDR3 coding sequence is TGTGCCAGCAGCTCCACAGGGTATCAGCCCCAGCATTTT. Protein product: CASSSTGYQPQHF.

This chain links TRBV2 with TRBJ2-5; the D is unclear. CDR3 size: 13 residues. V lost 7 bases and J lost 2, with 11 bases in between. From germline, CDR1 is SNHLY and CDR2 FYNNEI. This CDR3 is CASMPEQQETQYF. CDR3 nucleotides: TGTGCCAGCATGCCAGAACAGCAAGAGACCCAGTACTTC.

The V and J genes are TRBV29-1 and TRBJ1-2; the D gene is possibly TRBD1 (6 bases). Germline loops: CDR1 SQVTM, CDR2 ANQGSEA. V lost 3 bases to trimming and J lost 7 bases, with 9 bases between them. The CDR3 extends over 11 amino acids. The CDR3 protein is CSVDRGGGYTF. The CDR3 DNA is TGCAGCGTTGACAGGGGTGGTGGCTACACCTTC.

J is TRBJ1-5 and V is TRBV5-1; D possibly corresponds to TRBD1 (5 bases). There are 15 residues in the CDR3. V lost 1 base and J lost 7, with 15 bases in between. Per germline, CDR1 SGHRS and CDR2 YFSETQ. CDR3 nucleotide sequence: TGCGCCAGCAGCTTGTTAGGGGAATTGCGACAGCCCCAGCATTTT. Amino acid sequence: CASSLLGELRQPQHF.

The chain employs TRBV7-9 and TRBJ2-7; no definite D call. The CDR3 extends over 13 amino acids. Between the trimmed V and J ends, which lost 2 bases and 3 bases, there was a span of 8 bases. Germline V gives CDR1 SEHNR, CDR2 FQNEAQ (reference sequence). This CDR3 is CASSLIGRYEQYF. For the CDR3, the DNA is TGTGCCAGCAGCTTAATTGGCCGCTACGAGCAGTACTTC. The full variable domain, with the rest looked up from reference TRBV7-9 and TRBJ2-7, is DTGVSQNPRHKITKRGQNVTFRCDPISEHNRLYWYRQTLGQGPEFLTYFQNEAQLEKSRLLSDRFSAERPKGSFSTLEIQRTEQGDSAMYLCASSLIGRYEQYFGPGTRLTVT.

CDR3 protein: CASSPPRGAGTDTQYF. CDR3 sequence (DNA): TGTGCCAGCTCACCACCGCGGGGGGCTGGCACAGATACGCAGTATTTT. The chain couples TRBV18 to TRBJ2-3; 8 nucleotides align to TRBD2. Per germline, CDR1 KGHSH and CDR2 LQKENI. This CDR3 contains 16 residues. V lost 0 bases, J lost 1 base, and 3 bases stayed unmatched.

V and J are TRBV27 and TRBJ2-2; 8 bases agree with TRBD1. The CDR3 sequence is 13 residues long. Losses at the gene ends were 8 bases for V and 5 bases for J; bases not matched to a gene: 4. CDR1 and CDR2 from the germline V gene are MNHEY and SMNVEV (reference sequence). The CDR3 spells CASRTGWTGELFF. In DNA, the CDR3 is TGTGCCAGCCGGACAGGGTGGACCGGGGAGCTGTTTTTT.

The CDR3 bases are TGTGCCAGTAGTCCTTCAGGATTCCAAGAGACCCAGTACTTC. The encoded protein is CASSPSGFQETQYF. This chain uses TRBV19 with TRBJ2-5; D unclear. Deletions cut 5 bases from V and 1 base from J, with 11 bases between. Germline values: CDR1 LNHDA, CDR2 SQIVND (reference sequence). The CDR3 spans 14 residues.

CDR3 DNA: TGTGCCACCAGTGACTCCGGGACTAGCGACTACGAGCAGTACTTC. Protein sequence: CATSDSGTSDYEQYF. The gene calls are TRBV24-1 and TRBJ2-7; 10 bases are a match to TRBD2. Per the germline V gene, CDR1 is KGHDR and CDR2 is SFDVKD. This CDR3 contains 15 residues. The V and J ends lost 4 bases and 3 bases, in that order; junction bases with no gene match: 5.

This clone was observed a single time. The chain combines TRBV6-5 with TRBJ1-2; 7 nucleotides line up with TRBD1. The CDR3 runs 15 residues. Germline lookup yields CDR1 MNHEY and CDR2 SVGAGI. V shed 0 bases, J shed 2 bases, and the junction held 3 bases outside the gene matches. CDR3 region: CASSYSIGGNYGYTF. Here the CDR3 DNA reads TGTGCCAGCAGTTACTCTATAGGGGGCAACTATGGCTACACCTTC.

The DNA of the CDR3 is TGCGCCAGCAGCCGCGGACAAATAGGTGGCTACGAGCAGTACTTC. Amino acid sequence: CASSRGQIGGYEQYF. The chain carries TRBV4-1 and TRBJ2-7; D might be TRBD1 (5 bases). V was cut by 4 bases and J by 3 bases, with 16 bases left in between. The germline V gene encodes CDR1 MGHRA and CDR2 YSYEKL. This CDR3 comprises 15 residues.

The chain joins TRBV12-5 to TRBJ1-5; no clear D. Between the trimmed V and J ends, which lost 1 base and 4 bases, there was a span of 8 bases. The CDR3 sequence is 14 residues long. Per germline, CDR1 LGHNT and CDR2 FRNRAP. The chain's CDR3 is CASGLDSWNQPQHF. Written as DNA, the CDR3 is TGTGCTAGTGGTTTGGACAGTTGGAATCAGCCCCAGCATTTT.

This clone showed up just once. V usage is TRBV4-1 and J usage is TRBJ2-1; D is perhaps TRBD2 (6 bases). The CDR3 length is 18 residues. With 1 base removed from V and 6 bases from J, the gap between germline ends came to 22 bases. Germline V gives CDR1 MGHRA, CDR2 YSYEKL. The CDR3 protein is CASSQGMRPGLSGNEQFF. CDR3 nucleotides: TGCGCCAGCAGCCAAGGTATGCGTCCGGGACTCTCGGGCAATGAGCAGTTCTTC.

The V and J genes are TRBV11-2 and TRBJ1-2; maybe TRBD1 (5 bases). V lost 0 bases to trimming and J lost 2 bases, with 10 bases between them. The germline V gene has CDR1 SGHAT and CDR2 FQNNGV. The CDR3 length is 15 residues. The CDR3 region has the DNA TGTGCCAGCAGCTTAGATAGCAGGGTAAACTATGGCTACACCTTC. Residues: CASSLDSRVNYGYTF.

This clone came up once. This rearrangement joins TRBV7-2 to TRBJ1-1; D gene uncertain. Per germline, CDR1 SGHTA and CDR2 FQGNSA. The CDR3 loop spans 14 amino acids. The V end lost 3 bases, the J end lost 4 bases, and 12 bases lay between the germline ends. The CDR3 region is CASSLMQEGTEAFF. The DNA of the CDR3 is TGTGCCAGCAGCTTGATGCAGGAGGGCACTGAAGCTTTCTTT. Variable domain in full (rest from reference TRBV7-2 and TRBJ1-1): GAGVSQSPSNKVTEKGKDVELRCDPISGHTALYWYRQSLGQGLEFLIYFQGNSAPDKSGLPSDRFSAERTGGSVSTLTIQRTQQEDSAVYLCASSLMQEGTEAFFGQGTRLTVV.

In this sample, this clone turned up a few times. This CDR3 is CASTLSLDRVLIYGYTF. The DNA for the CDR3 is TGTGCCAGCACCCTATCCCTCGACAGAGTCTTGATCTATGGCTACACCTTC. The chain recombines TRBV7-2 with TRBJ1-2; maybe TRBD1 (5 bases). Trimming cost V 7 bases and J 4 bases, with 25 bases left between them. The CDR3 consists of 17 residues. Germline CDR1 reads SGHTA; CDR2 reads FQGNSA.